The 2 T cell receptor beta chains presented below share a single source sample, sequenced in a study of T cell changes during pregnancy in multiple sclerosis. Clones were read by immunoSEQ multiplex PCR, and TCRdb kept only the in-frame ones, dropping some. The table lists roughly 100,000 clones, around 92% of them singletons. This material consisted of peripheral blood, taken after pregnancy. These receptors were collected from a female donor with multiple sclerosis, enrolled in a pregnancy study.

The V and J genes are TRBV6-5 and TRBJ1-1, with D uncertain. V was pared by 2 bases and J by 1 base, with 8 bases between. The germline CDR1 and CDR2 sequences are MNHEY and SVGAGI. This CDR3 contains 14 residues. The CDR3 nucleotides are TGTGCCAGCAGTTACCACACCGCGAACACTGAAGCTTTCTTT. Protein sequence: CASSYHTANTEAFF.

The V gene is TRBV4-1, the J gene TRBJ1-1; the D is unclear. V was pared by 0 bases and J by 1 base, with 9 bases between. Germline values: CDR1 MGHRA, CDR2 YSYEKL. This CDR3 has 15 residues. The CDR3: CASSQDPGQNTEAFF. The CDR3 region has the DNA TGCGCCAGCAGCCAAGACCCAGGCCAGAACACTGAAGCTTTCTTT.